This T cell receptor (beta chain) was captured in a study of response to subunit inactivated influenza vaccine (dated by TCRdb to 2017 to 2018). About the investigation overall: Deep quantitative T cell receptor repertoire profiling was used in the study to track responses to a trivalent subunit inactivated influenza vaccine. Broader findings and caveats from the paper: It was suggested by the authors that each seasonal influenza vaccination may recruit only a limited number of new T cells.

The library was prepared using RT-PCR. TCRdb names Illumina HiSeq 2500 as the instrument used. TCRdb handled the public reads itself, with Q25 trimming in fastp and clone calling in MiXCR, and kept productive beta chains. Records with the same CDR3 protein are collapsed into one entry carrying the most frequent genes and DNA. This sample lists around 570,000 distinct CDR3 sequences; approximately 10% were detected once. Approximately 10% of the sample comes from the top ten. CDR1 and CDR2, per the germline V gene (reference sequence), are SEHNR and FQNEAQ. The germline V and J ends show losses of 3 bases and 7 bases respectively, and no gene match explains 11 bases of the junction. From the cysteine up to the phenylalanine, the CDR3 has a length of 17 residues. Only the CDR3 DNA stays, 51 bases, in frame from base 1. This clonotype has only a few counts. There is no known antigen for this receptor. There are no base qualities to consult, and no much larger clone falls within one base.

This same sample was also taken into another study, of T cells expressing NK-cell markers. The second study's authors report: TCR beta cDNA libraries were made by 5'RACE template switching that added a universal primer site and unique molecular identifiers. In sorted CD3+CD56+NKG2C+, CD3+CD56+NKG2C- and CD3+CD56-NKG2C+ T-cell subsets from about 8 donors, TCR beta-chain repertoires were profiled. Among the eight sequenced donors, only one was HCMV-seronegative, while the other seven were HCMV-seropositive. In several experiments an anti-gammadeltaTCR antibody was added to restrict sorting to alphabetaTCR-expressing T cells. In over 5 donors, the dominant CD3+CD56+NKG2C+ clonotypes were among the top 10 CD8+ clonotypes and accounted for about 1.0-7.5% of CD8+ T cells. Those dominant clonotypes were again the most abundant among CD3+CD56-NKG2C+ cells in a few donors, at about 28.3-65%. Whether the expanded NKG2C-expressing T cell clones were specific for HCMV antigens remained unclear. The study sequenced eight donors, all healthy volunteers chosen at random: three men and five women. A commercial ELISA kit detecting HCMV-specific IgG in serum was used to determine HCMV serostatus. Ficoll density gradient centrifugation was used to isolate peripheral blood mononuclear cells from blood. For over five donors, bulk peripheral blood T-cell repertoires were additionally sequenced from unsorted PBMC. Priming for cDNA synthesis came from the TCR beta constant segment, and two successive PCR amplification steps followed. The libraries were sequenced on Illumina HiSeq 2000/2500, MiSeq or NextSeq, producing 2 x 150 bp reads. MIGEC was used to demultiplex reads and group the reads by UMI, and MiTCR was used to assemble and quantify clonotypes. To remove erroneous sequences, TCR cDNA sequences were retained only when supported by two or more reads. The tcR package was used for downstream repertoire analysis, and clonotypes were matched across fractions by CDR3 nucleotide sequence plus V segment. Antigen specificity was annotated against VDJdb with VDJmatch, allowing one amino acid substitution in CDR3.

The sample in question was PBMCs from blood, obtained on the day of vaccination. Here the chain combines TRBV7-9 and TRBJ2-1; the junction holds 11 bases that match TRBD2. The TCR sequence derives from a man in his fifties who received an inactivated influenza vaccine. Donor details come from another sample of the same person, matched by shared clones. The CDR3 loop reads CASSFPVAGGPGNEQFF. Read as DNA, the sequence is TGTGCCAGCAGCTTCCCCGTAGCGGGGGGGCCGGGAAATGAGCAGTTCTTC.